Shown below are 10 T cell receptor beta chains from a single sample sequenced in a study of OX40 agonist ivuxolimab in advanced cancers. Assay: immunoSEQ multiplex PCR; the TCRdb copy retains only in-frame clones and omits some. The data hold tens of thousands of clones, with approximately 86% observed a single time. This specimen was CD4+ or CD8+ T cells sorted from blood, taken in a trial of the OX40 agonist ivuxolimab. These receptors all come from an adult with an advanced solid tumor such as melanoma, head and neck, liver or kidney cancer.

The table lists this clone with a count of one. This chain uses TRBV10-3 with TRBJ2-3, with 7 bases matching TRBD1. The V gene end was trimmed by 4 bases and the J gene end by 2 bases; junction bases not matched to a gene: 3. The CDR3 contains 14 residues. Germline loops: CDR1 ENHRY, CDR2 SYGVKD. CDR3 nucleotides: TGTGCCATCAGTGTAGGGGGCAACACAGATACGCAGTATTTT. Residues: CAISVGGNTDTQYF.

This chain joins TRBV2 and TRBJ2-2, with unresolved D. From germline, CDR1 is SNHLY and CDR2 FYNNEI. Trimming took off 7 bases at V and 0 bases at J, with 9 bases between the two ends. CDR3 length: 14 residues. CDR3 nucleotides: TGTGCCAGCAAGGCTCCGACGAACACCGGGGAGCTGTTTTTT. Protein: CASKAPTNTGELFF.

The chain links TRBV5-8 to TRBJ2-3, with D unresolved. The CDR3 is 15 amino acids. The germline gives CDR1 SGHTS, CDR2 YDEGEE. The V end was cut by 4 bases, the J end by 9 bases, with 21 bases between. The CDR3 DNA reads as TGTGCCAGCAGCCCGCGAGGTACGACCACACCAACGCAGTATTTT. Protein sequence: CASSPRGTTTPTQYF.

The chain couples TRBV5-4 to TRBJ1-3; TRBD1 matches at 7 bases. Germline lookup yields CDR1 SGHNT and CDR2 YYREEE (reference sequence). The J segment lost 0 bases and the V segment lost 3 bases, leaving 3 bases of the junction unmatched. The CDR3 covers 15 residues. CDR3 region: CASSSGQSSGNTIYF. As DNA, the CDR3 is TGTGCCAGCAGCTCGGGACAGAGCTCTGGAAACACCATATATTTT.

The V gene is TRBV6-6, the J gene TRBJ1-4; TRBD1 matches 8 bases. This CDR3 is 15 amino acids long. V shed 5 bases and J 6 bases; nucleotides not matched to a gene: 8. The germline V gene has CDR1 MNHNY and CDR2 SVGAGI (reference sequence). This CDR3 is CASSPRQGWDEKLFF. CDR3 nucleotide sequence: TGTGCCAGCAGTCCGCGACAGGGGTGGGATGAAAAACTGTTTTTT.

CDR3 amino acids: CASSLERAPSSYNEQFF. Written as DNA, the CDR3 is TGTGCCAGCAGTTTAGAGAGGGCCCCGAGCTCCTACAATGAGCAGTTCTTC. This chain connects TRBV27 to TRBJ2-1, with D possibly being TRBD2 (5 bases). The CDR3 contains 17 residues. CDR1 is MNHEY and CDR2 is SMNVEV in the germline V gene (reference sequence). The ends were cut back, 2 bases at V and 0 bases at J, with 14 bases in the middle.

The chain is built from TRBV7-3 and TRBJ2-3, with D possibly matching TRBD2 (6 bases). Looked up from germline, CDR1 is SGHTA and CDR2 is FQGTGA. This CDR3 spans 14 amino acids. Trimming cost V 3 bases and J 8 bases, with 15 bases left between them. In DNA form, the CDR3 reads TGTGCCAGCAGCTTGGGGACCGCCGGGGGTACGCAGTATTTT. Amino acid sequence: CASSLGTAGGTQYF.

This rearrangement joins TRBV6-5 to TRBJ2-3; no firm D call. The CDR3 is 13 residues long. Trimming left V 7 bases short and J 0 bases short, with 8 bases between. Germline values: CDR1 MNHEY, CDR2 SVGAGI. The CDR3 bases are TGTGCCAGCAATACCGACAGCACAGATACGCAGTATTTT. It codes for CASNTDSTDTQYF.

The chain has TRBV23-1 and TRBJ2-7, with TRBD2 as a possible D gene (7 bases). TRBV23-1 is classed as an ORF, of uncertain function. The CDR3 sequence is 14 residues long. Trimming stripped 11 bases from V and 0 bases from J, with 17 bases between. The CDR3 region has the DNA TGCGCCTCCTGCGGGGGACATTACTCCTACGAGCAGTACTTC. Translation gives CASCGGHYSYEQYF.

The rearrangement joins TRBV5-1 to TRBJ1-3; 7 nucleotides align to TRBD1. CDR1 is SGHRS, CDR2 YFSETQ, per germline. V dropped 3 bases and J dropped 0; count of bases not matched to a gene: 3. CDR3 length equals 15 residues. The CDR3 region is CASSYGQASGNTIYF. CDR3 coding DNA: TGCGCCAGCAGCTACGGACAGGCCTCTGGAAACACCATATATTTT.